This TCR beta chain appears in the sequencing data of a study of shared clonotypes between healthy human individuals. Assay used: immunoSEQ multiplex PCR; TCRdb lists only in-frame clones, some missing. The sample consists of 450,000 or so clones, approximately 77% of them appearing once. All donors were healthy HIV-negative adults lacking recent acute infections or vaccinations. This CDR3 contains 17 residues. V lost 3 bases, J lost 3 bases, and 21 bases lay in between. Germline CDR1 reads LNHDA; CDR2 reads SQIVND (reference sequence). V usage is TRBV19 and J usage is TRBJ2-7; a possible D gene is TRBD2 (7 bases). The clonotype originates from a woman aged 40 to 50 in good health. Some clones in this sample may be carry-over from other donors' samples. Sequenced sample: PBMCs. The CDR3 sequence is CASSIGLQGGALYEQYF. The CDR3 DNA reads TGTGCCAGTAGTATCGGACTACAGGGAGGGGCTCTCTACGAGCAGTACTTC. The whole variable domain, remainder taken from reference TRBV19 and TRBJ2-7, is DGGITQSPKYLFRKEGQNVTLSCEQNLNHDAMYWYRQDPGQGLRLIYYSQIVNDFQKGDIAEGYSVSREKKESFPLTVTSAQKNPTAFYLCASSIGLQGGALYEQYFGPGTRLTVT.